One and the same sample provided the 31 T cell receptor beta chains below, sequenced in a study of T-cell reconstitution after alpha-beta-depleted transplantation in children. During its preparation, the TCRbeta library received unique molecular identifiers. TCRdb passed the PCR reads through MiXCR, listing each CDR3 protein once. The table shows 250,000 or so distinct CDR3 sequences, with roughly 8.2% occurring only once. This specimen was PBMCs, mostly from graft donor cells, taken 180 days after TCRalphabeta/CD19-depleted stem cell transplant. The receptors were gathered from a male patient younger than 18 who had a stem cell transplant for acute lymphoblastic leukemia, so the T cells may come from the graft donor.

This clonotype appeared many times. V usage is TRBV11-2 and J usage is TRBJ2-3, with 11 bases that match TRBD2. Trimming cost V 0 bases and J 0 bases; bases outside gene matches: 20. The CDR3 covers 23 residues. Looked up from germline, CDR1 is SGHAT and CDR2 is FQNNGV. CDR3 residues: CASSLDITPSTSGSGSSTDTQYF. The CDR3 region has the DNA TGTGCCAGCAGCTTAGATATCACCCCATCAACTAGCGGGAGTGGATCTAGCACAGATACGCAGTATTTT.

Ten or more counts support this clonotype. The V gene is TRBV9, the J gene TRBJ1-1, with no clear D. CDR1 is SGDLS and CDR2 is YYNGEE in the germline V gene. This CDR3 region has 12 residues. V gave up 2 bases and J gave up 5 bases, with 7 bases separating them. CDR3 bases: TGTGCCAGCAGCGTTCCTAGAACTGAAGCTTTCTTT. It specifies CASSVPRTEAFF.

This clonotype was recorded many times. The chain combines TRBV25-1 with TRBJ2-1; perhaps D is TRBD1 or TRBD2 (5 bases each). The CDR3 totals 21 residues. V lost 4 bases and J 0 bases, leaving 28 bases between the germline ends. Germline V gene sequence: CDR1 MGHDK, CDR2 SYGVNS. The CDR3 bases are TGTGCCAGCAGTGGCAATACCCCCCCGGAGCCGGGGCCCCACTCCTACAATGAGCAGTTCTTC. Its translation is CASSGNTPPEPGPHSYNEQFF.

There are many counts of this clonotype. The V call is TRBV27, the J call TRBJ2-1; possibly TRBD1 for D (6 bases). Between the trimmed V and J ends, which lost 7 bases and 5 bases, there was a span of 18 bases. The CDR3 has 15 residues. The V gene's germline CDR1 is MNHEY and CDR2 SMNVEV (reference sequence). The chain's CDR3 is CASMGAQRGDNEQFF. The CDR3 DNA follows: TGTGCCAGCATGGGGGCCCAGAGGGGAGACAATGAGCAGTTCTTC.

The table lists this clonotype with many counts. The rearrangement links TRBV6-1 to TRBJ2-5, with D perhaps TRBD2 (6 bases). The CDR3 runs 15 residues. Trimming stripped 8 bases from V and 5 bases from J, with 21 bases between. CDR1 is MNHNS, CDR2 SASEGT, per germline. The CDR3 loop reads CASGVEGVWGETQYF. CDR3 DNA sequence: TGTGCCAGCGGGGTGGAGGGCGTCTGGGGTGAGACCCAGTACTTC.

A word on this clonotype: Just one base apart from a much larger clone, this may be a read error. The genes are TRBV27 and TRBJ1-1; perhaps TRBD1 as D (6 bases). The germline V and J ends were trimmed by 3 bases and 0 bases, with 17 bases remaining between them. Per the germline V gene, CDR1 is MNHEY and CDR2 is SMNVEV (reference sequence). The CDR3 runs to 17 residues. The CDR3 DNA reads as TGTGCCAGCAGTTTCCTCTCCACCGGGGGCATGAACACTGAAGCTTTCTTT. Protein: CASSFLSTGGMNTEAFF.

This clonotype was picked up many times. The chain employs TRBV11-2 and TRBJ2-7; TRBD2 matches at 7 bases. This CDR3 is 13 amino acids long. Germline CDR1 is SGHAT and CDR2 is FQNNGV. V lost 5 bases and J lost 1; bases outside the gene matches: 2. The CDR3 reads CASSISGSYEQYF. The CDR3 region has the DNA TGTGCCAGCAGCATTAGCGGGTCCTACGAGCAGTACTTC.

Ten or more counts support this clonotype. The chain carries TRBV21-1 and TRBJ1-2. TRBV21-1 has pseudogene status. The CDR3 is 13 amino acids. This chain's CDR3 is CASSKQGRPGYTF. The CDR3 region has the DNA TGTGCCAGCAGCAAACAGGGAAGGCCTGGCTACACCTTC.

V and J are TRBV10-3 and TRBJ2-2; 8 bases agree with TRBD1. Germline-derived CDR1 and CDR2 are ENHRY and SYGVKD. This CDR3 contains 14 residues. Trimming at V came to 2 bases and at J to 5 bases, leaving 1 base not matched to a gene. This CDR3 is CAISETGGTGELFF. CDR3 bases: TGTGCCATCAGTGAGACAGGGGGAACCGGGGAGCTGTTTTTT.

This sequence joins TRBV12-3 or TRBV12-4 and TRBJ2-3; 16 bases line up with TRBD2. The CDR3 covers 16 residues. The trim removed 5 bases at V and 6 bases at J, leaving 5 bases unmatched. The CDR3 DNA reads as TGTGCCAGCAGTACGGGACTAGCGGGGGGGTTGGATACGCAGTATTTT. It encodes CASSTGLAGGLDTQYF.

This clonotype showed up many times. The V gene is TRBV20-1, the J gene TRBJ1-1; no reliable D call. This CDR3 region has 14 residues. The V gene's germline CDR1 is DFQATT and CDR2 SNEGSKA (reference sequence). With 3 bases removed from V and 2 bases from J, the gap between germline ends came to 13 bases. CDR3 sequence: CSAREGLGNTEAFF. The CDR3 nucleotides read TGCAGTGCTAGGGAGGGTTTGGGAAACACTGAAGCTTTCTTT.

The chain employs TRBV28 and TRBJ1-2; 7 positions match TRBD1. This CDR3 is 14 amino acids long. Germline CDR1 is MDHEN and CDR2 is SYDVKM. V shed 5 bases, J shed 7 bases, and the junction held 10 bases outside the gene matches. The CDR3 bases are TGTGCCAGCAGTGACCCTTCTAGGGGGCCTGGCTACACCTTC. Protein: CASSDPSRGPGYTF.

This clonotype was observed at least ten times. The chain carries TRBV28 and TRBJ2-7; D not certain. The CDR3 has 11 amino acids. V was cut by 3 bases and J by 5 bases, with 5 bases left in between. Looked up from germline, CDR1 is MDHEN and CDR2 is SYDVKM. The CDR3, as DNA: TGTGCCAGCAGTTTTTTAAACGAGCAGTACTTC. This encodes CASSFLNEQYF.

There are many counts of this clonotype. V is TRBV19 and J is TRBJ1-1, with D possibly matching TRBD1 (6 bases). This CDR3 region has 14 residues. CDR1 and CDR2 (germline): LNHDA, SQIVND (reference sequence). Trimming took off 6 bases at V and 0 bases at J, with 11 bases between the two ends. The CDR3 protein is CASSKTGMNTEAFF. The CDR3 DNA follows: TGTGCCAGTAGCAAGACAGGAATGAACACTGAAGCTTTCTTT.

A remark on this clonotype: A single base separates this from a much larger clone, so it may be a read error. The rearrangement joins TRBV9 to TRBJ1-2; a possible D gene is TRBD1 (5 bases). The CDR3 is 14 residues long. Trimming pared 4 bases from V and 5 bases from J, leaving 15 bases between. Per germline, CDR1 SGDLS and CDR2 YYNGEE. The CDR3 here is CASSPPDKEYGYTF. The CDR3 DNA follows: TGTGCCAGCAGCCCTCCGGACAAGGAGTATGGCTACACCTTC.

This clonotype was detected many times. The rearrangement links TRBV6-1 to TRBJ1-3; TRBD1 is a possible D gene (6 bases). Germline V gene sequence: CDR1 MNHNS, CDR2 SASEGT. V lost 5 bases and J 0 bases, leaving 17 bases between the germline ends. The CDR3 sequence is 17 residues long. In DNA, the CDR3 is TGTGCCAGCAGTCGCCCTCCGACAGGCGTCTCTGGAAACACCATATATTTT. Protein: CASSRPPTGVSGNTIYF.

The chain uses TRBV15 and TRBJ2-2; D ambiguous. The CDR3 spans 19 residues. In germline, CDR1 is LNHNV, CDR2 YYDKDF (reference sequence). The V end was cut by 0 bases, the J end by 0 bases, with 17 bases between. In DNA form, the CDR3 reads TGTGCCACCAGCAGAGACCCGCCGGGTCTGTCTTCGAACACCGGGGAGCTGTTTTTT. It is translated as CATSRDPPGLSSNTGELFF.

This clonotype was seen only a few times. This chain uses TRBV19 with TRBJ2-6; D unclear. Germline CDR1 reads LNHDA; CDR2 reads SQIVND (reference sequence). Trimming stripped 6 bases from V and 0 bases from J, with 9 bases between. The CDR3 sequence is 15 residues long. CDR3 region: CASSVTLSGANVLTF. CDR3 coding DNA: TGTGCCAGTAGCGTCACGCTCTCTGGGGCCAACGTCCTGACTTTC.

This clonotype was detected ten times or more. This sequence joins TRBV2 and TRBJ2-1; D may be TRBD1 or TRBD2 (6 bases each). Germline CDR1 and CDR2: SNHLY and FYNNEI. The V and J ends lost 7 bases and 9 bases respectively, with 19 bases between them. The CDR3 runs 14 residues. The chain's CDR3 is CASNHSPQGGEQFF. DNA for the CDR3: TGTGCCAGCAACCACTCCCCACAGGGAGGTGAGCAGTTCTTC. The full variable domain, with the rest looked up from reference TRBV2 and TRBJ2-1, is EPEVTQTPSHQVTQMGQEVILRCVPISNHLYFYWYRQILGQKVEFLVSFYNNEISEKSEIFDDQFSVERPDGSNFTLKIRSTKLEDSAMYFCASNHSPQGGEQFFGPGTRLTVL.

Of note for this clonotype: One end of the junction fails to match germline, which may point to a read error. The V and J genes are TRBV12-3 or TRBV12-4 and TRBJ2-3; the match to TRBD2 covers 13 bases. This CDR3 is built from 19 residues. The CDR3 nucleotides read TGTTCCAGCAGTTCCCGCCCGACAGGGAGACTAGCGGGGGGAGATACGCAGTATTTT. Translated, it gives CSSSSRPTGRLAGGDTQYF.

Turning to this clonotype: A much larger clone lies a single base off, so this may be a read error. V is TRBV27 and J is TRBJ1-5; D is unresolved. The CDR3 totals 14 residues. Between the trimmed V and J ends, which lost 5 bases and 3 bases, there was a span of 11 bases. Germline V gene data show CDR1 as MNHEY and CDR2 as SMNVEV (reference sequence). CDR3 loop: CASSLIPTNQPQHF. In nucleotides, the CDR3 is TGTGCCAGCAGTCTCATACCTACCAATCAGCCCCAGCATTTT.

This clonotype was counted at least ten times. V is TRBV20-1 and J is TRBJ2-7; no clear D. V dropped 0 bases and J dropped 1 base, with 10 bases sitting between them. CDR1 and CDR2 from the germline V gene are DFQATT and SNEGSKA (reference sequence). This CDR3 region has 14 residues. CDR3 loop: CSARDPDGSYEQYF. In DNA form, the CDR3 reads TGCAGTGCTAGAGATCCGGACGGATCCTACGAGCAGTACTTC.

This clonotype was recorded at least ten times. V gene TRBV5-1 combines with J gene TRBJ2-7; possibly TRBD1 or TRBD2 for D (6 bases each). Germline assignment: CDR1 SGHRS and CDR2 YFSETQ. The CDR3 covers 12 residues. The V end was cut by 7 bases, the J end by 5 bases, with 13 bases between. The CDR3 coding sequence is TGCGCCAGCGGAGGGGGTAGCCACGAGCAGTACTTC. This gives the protein CASGGGSHEQYF.

This clonotype was counted ten times or more. The V gene is TRBV24-1, the J gene TRBJ2-5, with D perhaps TRBD2 (6 bases). The V gene lost 7 bases and the J gene lost 5 bases, with 10 bases spanning the gap. Germline loops: CDR1 KGHDR, CDR2 SFDVKD. CDR3 length: 12 residues. CDR3 coding DNA: TGTGCCACCAGCCCCCGGGGGGAGACCCAGTACTTC. Translated: CATSPRGETQYF.

This clonotype was seen many times. The chain joins TRBV7-9 to TRBJ2-4; D is perhaps TRBD1 (5 bases). V dropped 3 bases and J dropped 5 bases, with 14 bases sitting between them. Germline V lookup: CDR1 SEHNR, CDR2 FQNEAQ (reference sequence). This CDR3 has 15 residues. CDR3 sequence (DNA): TGTGCCAGCAGCTTTGTAGCCCAAGGGGAAAACATTCAGTACTTC. Its protein product is CASSFVAQGENIQYF. Variable domain in full (rest from reference TRBV7-9 and TRBJ2-4): DTGVSQNPRHKITKRGQNVTFRCDPISEHNRLYWYRQTLGQGPEFLTYFQNEAQLEKSRLLSDRFSAERPKGSFSTLEIQRTEQGDSAMYLCASSFVAQGENIQYFGAGTRLSVL.

V is TRBV19 and J is TRBJ1-1, with 7 positions matching TRBD1. Germline CDR1 is LNHDA and CDR2 is SQIVND (reference sequence). After removal of 5 bases from V and 4 bases from J, the junction contained 10 bases not matched to a gene. CDR3 size: 15 residues. The CDR3: CASSPSDRAVTEAFF. The CDR3 nucleotides read TGTGCCAGTAGTCCCTCAGACAGGGCGGTCACTGAAGCTTTCTTT.

This clonotype was recorded many times. CDR3 amino acids: CASSPSGTGEVEQYF. As DNA, the CDR3 is TGTGCCAGCTCACCGTCCGGGACAGGGGAAGTCGAGCAGTACTTC. The V gene is TRBV18, the J gene TRBJ2-7, with 10 bases that match TRBD1. The germline V gene has CDR1 KGHSH and CDR2 LQKENI. V lost 3 bases, J lost 6 bases, and 8 bases stayed unmatched. The CDR3 has 15 residues.

This clonotype came up many times. The rearrangement joins TRBV27 to TRBJ1-1; TRBD1 matches 12 bases. V trimming: 6 bases; J trimming: 12 bases; junction bases outside the gene matches: 17. CDR1 is MNHEY and CDR2 is SMNVEV in the germline V gene (reference sequence). The CDR3 is 16 residues long. The CDR3 is CASRWDRGLQFGGTFF. The CDR3, as DNA: TGTGCCAGCAGGTGGGACAGGGGGCTTCAGTTTGGGGGAACTTTCTTT.

This clonotype was found many times. The chain recombines TRBV20-1 with TRBJ1-1; the D is unclear. CDR3 length: 13 residues. Germline CDR1 is DFQATT and CDR2 is SNEGSKA (reference sequence). The germline V and J ends were trimmed by 3 bases and 3 bases, with 11 bases remaining between them. CDR3 loop: CSARGQAYTEAFF. The CDR3 DNA follows: TGCAGTGCTAGGGGTCAGGCCTACACTGAAGCTTTCTTT.

This clonotype was counted many times. The chain carries TRBV29-1 and TRBJ2-2, with 10 bases that match TRBD2. The trim removed 7 bases at V and 5 bases at J, leaving 10 bases unmatched. The germline CDR1 and CDR2 sequences are SQVTM and ANQGSEA. The CDR3 is made up of 15 amino acids. The CDR3: CSALKLAGRTGELFF. CDR3 nucleotide sequence: TGCAGCGCCCTCAAACTAGCGGGGCGAACCGGGGAGCTGTTTTTT.

The rearrangement uses TRBV19 and TRBJ2-1; 7 nucleotides align to TRBD1. This CDR3 is built from 15 residues. Germline V gene sequence: CDR1 LNHDA, CDR2 SQIVND (reference sequence). With V trimmed by 6 bases and J by 1 base, 6 bases remained unmatched. As DNA, the CDR3 is TGTGCCAGTAGATCCCCGGGACAGTCCTACAATGAGCAGTTCTTC. Its translation: CASRSPGQSYNEQFF.